The clone carrying this TCR beta chain was seen more than once but under ten times. The data were taken from a study of blood T cells in healthy people across ages. Next came a second PCR, run for about 7 to 11 cycles, which used a sample-barcoded 5' primer along with a J-beta primer mix. TCRdb recomputed calls from the 5' RACE reads with MiXCR, one row per CDR3 protein. Of over a million distinct CDR3 sequences in the sample, roughly 40% are singletons; the top ten hold 7.9%. The receptor was derived from a woman under 30 in good health. Sequencing was done on a sample of blood.

The chain's CDR3 is CASSSAGWAYNEQFF. The CDR3 bases are TGTGCCAGCAGCTCGGCGGGTTGGGCCTACAATGAGCAGTTCTTC. The rearrangement joins TRBV7-9 to TRBJ2-1, with TRBD2 as a possible D gene (5 bases). Trimming left V 4 bases short and J 2 bases short, with 12 bases between. CDR3 length: 15 amino acids. Germline lookup yields CDR1 SEHNR and CDR2 FQNEAQ (reference sequence).